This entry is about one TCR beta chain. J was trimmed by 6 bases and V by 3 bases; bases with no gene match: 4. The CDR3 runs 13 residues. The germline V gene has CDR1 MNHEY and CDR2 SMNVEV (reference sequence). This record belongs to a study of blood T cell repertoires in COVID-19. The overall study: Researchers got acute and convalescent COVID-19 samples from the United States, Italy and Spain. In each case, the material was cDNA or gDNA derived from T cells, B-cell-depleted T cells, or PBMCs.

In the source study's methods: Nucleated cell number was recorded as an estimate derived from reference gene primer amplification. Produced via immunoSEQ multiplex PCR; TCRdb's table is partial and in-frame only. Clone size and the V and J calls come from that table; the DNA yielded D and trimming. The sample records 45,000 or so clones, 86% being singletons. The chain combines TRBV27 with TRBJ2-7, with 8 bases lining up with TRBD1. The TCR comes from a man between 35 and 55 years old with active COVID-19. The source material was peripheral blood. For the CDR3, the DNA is TGTGCCAGCAGTTTTCGGCAGGGGGCCGAGCAGTACTTC. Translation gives CASSFRQGAEQYF.